Each of the 10 T cell receptor beta chains below was sequenced from the same sample in a study of CD8+ T cells in alopecia areata. cDNA serving as the sequencing template came from extracted, reverse transcribed RNA. Here immunoSEQ multiplex PCR was the method, and the copy in TCRdb shows in-frame clones only, minus some. This sample shows 200,000 to 300,000 clones and no singletons; 0.9% to 1.5% rests with the ten largest. Sorting used CD4, CD8alpha, NKG2D, NKG2ACE and other markers on pooled cutaneous lymph node cells. The sequencing sample was made of CD4+ T cells sorted from a lymph node. Source of these receptors: a C3H/HeJ mouse with alopecia areata. Strain haplotype (MHC): H2-k.

This clone occurred a few times. Gene labels here are mouse ones. The CDR3 goes on 4 residues after the read ends, and that part is filled in from the germline J gene. The chain joins TRBV19 to TRBJ2-1; D might be TRBD1 (7 bases). This CDR3 region has 15 residues. Germline V gene sequence: CDR1 FNHDT, CDR2 SITEND (reference sequence). Between the trimmed V and J ends, which lost 5 bases and 1 base, there was a span of 13 bases. Partial CDR3 DNA: TGTGCCAGCAGCCTCGCAGGGGGGAACTATGCT. Protein: CASSLAGGNYA. The whole CDR3 protein reads CASSLAGGNYAEQFF.

This clone occurred a few times. The genes are named according to mouse. The observed sequence ends 4 residues before the CDR3 terminus, with the missing tail filled in from the germline J gene. This chain connects TRBV19 to TRBJ2-1, with 9 bases aligning to TRBD2. The CDR3 sequence is 14 residues long. V lost 5 bases to trimming and J lost 3 bases; unmatched junction nucleotides: 3. The V gene's germline CDR1 is FNHDT and CDR2 SITEND (reference sequence). This CDR3 reads CASRAWGGYAEQFF. Partial CDR3 DNA: TGTGCCAGCAGAGCCTGGGGGGGCTATGCT.

This clone was counted between two and nine times. Gene names are mouse gene names. Sequencing ends 4 residues short of the CDR3 end; the germline J gene provides the rest. The V and J genes are TRBV13-3 and TRBJ2-5; tentative D call: TRBD2 (6 bases). CDR1 and CDR2 (germline): NNHDY, SYVADS. This CDR3 is 15 amino acids long. Trimming took off 6 bases at V and 0 bases at J, with 14 bases between the two ends. This chain's CDR3 is CASTPTGVNQDTQYF. The covered CDR3 bases are TGTGCCAGCACCCCGACTGGAGTTAACCAAGAC.

In the case of this clone: Mouse gene names apply. The read stops 4 residues short of the end of the CDR3; the missing end is completed from the germline J gene. The chain links TRBV31 to TRBJ2-3; D is unclear. The germline CDR1 and CDR2 sequences are GKSSPN and SITVG. This CDR3 spans 14 amino acids. Trimming took off 0 bases at V and 0 bases at J, with 7 bases between the two ends. CDR3 residues: CAWSLTSSAETLYF. Partial CDR3 DNA: TGTGCCTGGAGTCTAACATCTAGTGCAGAA.

As to this clone: These gene names are mouse names. With the read ending 4 residues before the CDR3 end, the germline J gene is used to fill in that end. The V call is TRBV13-1, the J call TRBJ1-2; D might be TRBD1 (6 bases). Germline CDR1 reads NSHNY; CDR2 reads SYGAGN. The CDR3 consists of 14 residues. Trimming shortened V by 3 bases and J by 0 bases, and 9 bases separated the two germline ends. CDR3 sequence: CASSADSTNSDYTF. The CDR3 bases that were read are TGTGCCAGCAGTGCGGACAGTACAAACTCC.

About this clone: Gene names are the mouse ones. The observed sequence ends 4 residues before the CDR3 terminus, with the missing tail filled in from the germline J gene. The V gene is TRBV1, the J gene TRBJ1-2; weak D call: TRBD1 (6 bases). V lost 0 bases and J 4 bases, leaving 12 bases between the germline ends. Germline loops: CDR1 NSQYPW, CDR2 LRSPGD (reference sequence). The CDR3 consists of 15 residues. CDR3 bases read: TGCACCTGCAGTGCAGATCAGGCAGGGGCCTCC. Residues: CTCSADQAGAS. The entire CDR3 protein reads CTCSADQAGASDYTF.

With regard to this clone: Each gene name is a mouse one. The read terminates 4 residues before the CDR3 end, so the remaining end is supplied by the germline J gene. The rearrangement links TRBV13-1 to TRBJ2-3; TRBD2 matches 9 bases. The ends lost 3 bases at V and 0 bases at J; junction bases unmatched: 8. The CDR3 totals 17 residues. Per germline, CDR1 NSHNY and CDR2 SYGAGN. The CDR3 bases that were read are TGTGCCAGCAGTGTTGGGTGGGGGGGCTCTAGTGCAGAA. Translating it yields CASSVGWGGSSAE. The entire CDR3 is CASSVGWGGSSAETLYF.

This clone was seen only a few times. Gene labels here are mouse ones. The read stops 4 residues short of the end of the CDR3; the missing end is completed from the germline J gene. The chain carries TRBV13-2 and TRBJ2-5; 7 bases map to TRBD2. CDR3 length: 14 residues. Trimming took 5 bases from V and 2 from J; bases not matched to a gene: 5. Germline V lookup: CDR1 NNHNN, CDR2 SYGAGS (reference sequence). CDR3 residues: CASGVTGAQDTQYF. The covered CDR3 bases are TGTGCCAGCGGGGTCACTGGGGCCCAAGAC.

Points on this clone: Gene labels here are mouse ones. Additional DNA sequences in this sample encode the identical CDR3. Incomplete CDR3 DNA: TGTGCCAGCACACCGGGACTGGGGAGCTCCTAT. Protein sequence: CASTPGLGSSY. The entire CDR3 protein reads CASTPGLGSSYEQYF. The chain employs TRBV19 and TRBJ2-7; 10 bases fit TRBD2. The observed sequence ends 4 residues before the CDR3 terminus, with the missing tail filled in from the germline J gene. This CDR3 has 15 amino acids. The germline V gene encodes CDR1 FNHDT and CDR2 SITEND (reference sequence). V was pared by 6 bases and J by 0 bases, with 6 bases of the junction left unmatched.

As concerns this clone: Genes here carry mouse names. The observed sequence ends 4 residues before the CDR3 terminus, with the missing tail filled in from the germline J gene. The chain is built from TRBV1 and TRBJ2-2; 9 bases line up with TRBD1. Germline trimming cut 1 base from V and 4 bases from J; bases unmatched to any gene: 4. Germline CDR1 is NSQYPW and CDR2 is LRSPGD (reference sequence). This CDR3 is 16 amino acids long. The part of the CDR3 DNA that was read is TGCACCTGCAGTGCAGTCGGGACAGGGCCCACCGGG. Protein sequence: CTCSAVGTGPTG. The complete CDR3 protein is CTCSAVGTGPTGQLYF.